This entry lists 30 T cell receptor beta chains sequenced from one sample in a study of control samples from healthy donors and cancer patients. Only in-frame clones appear in the TCRdb table, and some are missing; sequencing was by immunoSEQ multiplex PCR. Of 90,000 to 150,000 clones detected, more than 85% appear once; the ten largest clones hold 7.8%. Sample: blood. The receptors come from a woman in her late teens or twenties in good health.

V usage is TRBV19 and J usage is TRBJ1-1; 7 bases agree with TRBD1. The V gene end was trimmed by 5 bases and the J gene end by 2 bases; junction bases not matched to a gene: 5. In germline, CDR1 is LNHDA, CDR2 SQIVND (reference sequence). This CDR3 comprises 14 residues. The CDR3, as DNA: TGTGCCAGTAGTCCAGGGACAGTAAACACTGAAGCTTTCTTT. This sequence encodes CASSPGTVNTEAFF. Full variable domain (missing parts from reference TRBV19 and TRBJ1-1): DGGITQSPKYLFRKEGQNVTLSCEQNLNHDAMYWYRQDPGQGLRLIYYSQIVNDFQKGDIAEGYSVSREKKESFPLTVTSAQKNPTAFYLCASSPGTVNTEAFFGQGTRLTVV.

The V and J genes are TRBV29-1 and TRBJ2-7; 15 nucleotides line up with TRBD2. The germline V gene has CDR1 SQVTM and CDR2 ANQGSEA. The CDR3 contains 16 residues. Trimming cost V 4 bases and J 5 bases; bases outside gene matches: 9. Here the CDR3 DNA reads TGCAGCGTTGCTCGGACTAGCGGGAGGGGAGATGACGAGCAGTACTTC. Translated, it gives CSVARTSGRGDDEQYF.

The V and J genes are TRBV4-3 and TRBJ2-5, with D perhaps TRBD1 (5 bases). V dropped 5 bases and J dropped 3 bases, with 13 bases sitting between them. CDR1 and CDR2 (germline): LGHNA, YSLEER. The CDR3 loop spans 14 amino acids. The CDR3 nucleotides read TGCGCCAGCAGCAGGGGCATTAGGGAAGAGACCCAGTACTTC. Its protein product is CASSRGIREETQYF.

The chain is built from TRBV28 and TRBJ1-4; D is possibly TRBD1 (5 bases). The CDR3 is made up of 13 amino acids. The germline gives CDR1 MDHEN, CDR2 SYDVKM. V lost 8 bases and J lost 8, with 15 bases in between. CDR3 coding DNA: TGTGCCAGCTTGCCAGGGTTGGGCGAAAAACTGTTTTTT. Its protein product is CASLPGLGEKLFF.

This chain connects TRBV15 to TRBJ2-3; D gene ambiguous. The CDR3 is made up of 13 amino acids. Germline CDR1 reads LNHNV; CDR2 reads YYDKDF (reference sequence). V was shortened by 3 bases and J by 3 bases, with 7 bases between the two germline ends. CDR3 coding DNA: TGTGCCACCAGCAGGGATCCTACAGATACGCAGTATTTT. This encodes CATSRDPTDTQYF.

The chain has TRBV20-1 and TRBJ1-1; D remains ambiguous. This CDR3 contains 9 residues. Germline-derived CDR1 and CDR2 are DFQATT and SNEGSKA (reference sequence). CDR3 region: CRSSREAFF. The CDR3 DNA is TGCAGGAGTAGCAGGGAAGCTTTCTTT.

The V and J genes are TRBV12-3 or TRBV12-4 and TRBJ1-5; D call uncertain. The V and J ends lost 8 bases and 2 bases respectively, with 10 bases between them. CDR3 length: 13 residues. The CDR3 DNA is TGTGCCAGCTGTGACCAGGGCAATCAGCCCCAGCATTTT. It codes for CASCDQGNQPQHF.

The gene calls are TRBV30 and TRBJ1-2; the D is unclear. The germline V gene encodes CDR1 GTSNPN and CDR2 SVGIG (reference sequence). The CDR3 has 14 amino acids. Trimming pared 4 bases from V and 0 bases from J, leaving 12 bases between. The CDR3 nucleotides are TGTGCCTGGATTCGGTATTCCGCTAACTATGGCTACACCTTC. Translating gives CAWIRYSANYGYTF.

The chain recombines TRBV5-5 with TRBJ2-5; no clear D. Between the trimmed V and J ends, which lost 4 bases and 6 bases, there was a span of 7 bases. Germline V lookup: CDR1 SGHKS, CDR2 YYEKEE (reference sequence). The CDR3 has 11 residues. For the CDR3, the DNA is TGTGCCAGCAGCGACAAAAAGACCCAGTACTTC. Translating gives CASSDKKTQYF.

Concerning this clone: Other DNA sequences of this sample code for an identical CDR3. The gene calls are TRBV7-3 and TRBJ2-7, with D possibly being TRBD2 (7 bases). The CDR3 runs 15 residues. Germline V gene sequence: CDR1 SGHTA, CDR2 FQGTGA. The V end lost 5 bases, the J end lost 2 bases, and 16 bases lay between the germline ends. The CDR3: CASSLDGGGPYEQYF. CDR3 sequence (DNA): TGTGCCAGCAGCCTGGATGGGGGGGGGCCCTACGAGCAGTACTTC.

In the case of this clone: The junction differs from germline at one of its ends, possibly a read error. The chain combines TRBV7-6 with TRBJ2-1; either TRBD1 or TRBD2 may supply D (7 bases each). The CDR3 covers 16 residues. Germline loops: CDR1 SGHVS, CDR2 FNYEAQ. Written as DNA, the CDR3 is TGTGCCAGCAGCTTAGGCAGGGGGGGTCAAGGCAATGAGCGGTTCTTC. Protein: CASSLGRGGQGNERFF.

The chain joins TRBV18 to TRBJ1-4; no reliable D call. The CDR3 runs to 20 residues. Germline V gives CDR1 KGHSH, CDR2 LQKENI. Trimming removed 3 bases from V and 0 bases from J, with 23 bases in between. The CDR3: CASSPRSPASWYATNEKLFF. CDR3 nucleotides: TGTGCCAGCTCACCGAGATCGCCGGCATCGTGGTACGCAACTAATGAAAAACTGTTTTTT.

The rearrangement links TRBV7-2 to TRBJ1-5, with D uncertain. Germline assignment: CDR1 SGHTA and CDR2 FQGNSA. Trimming removed 1 base from V and 3 bases from J, with 4 bases in between. This CDR3 is 13 amino acids long. The CDR3 DNA follows: TGTGCCAGCAGCTTAGGTCACAATCAGCCCCAGCATTTT. Protein sequence: CASSLGHNQPQHF.

The chain joins TRBV5-1 to TRBJ2-3, with D perhaps matching TRBD1 (6 bases). The CDR3 sequence is 16 residues long. V gave up 2 bases and J gave up 4 bases, with 17 bases separating them. Germline V CDR1 and CDR2: SGHRS, YFSETQ. The CDR3 here is CASSFLWGPEADTQYF. CDR3 coding DNA: TGCGCCAGCAGCTTCCTGTGGGGGCCCGAGGCAGATACGCAGTATTTT.

The chain carries TRBV5-1 and TRBJ2-1, with a weak D call TRBD1 (5 bases). CDR1 and CDR2 from the germline V gene are SGHRS and YFSETQ. Deletions cut 0 bases from V and 6 bases from J, with 10 bases between. The CDR3 is 14 amino acids. In DNA, the CDR3 is TGCGCCAGCAGCTTGGTTGTGGGGCGCAATGAGCAGTTCTTC. Amino acids: CASSLVVGRNEQFF.

The rearrangement uses TRBV7-6 and TRBJ1-1; D is ambiguous. The CDR3 is 13 residues long. Trimming left V 4 bases short and J 1 base short, with 7 bases between. CDR1 SGHVS and CDR2 FNYEAQ come from the germline V gene. CDR3: CASSSNRNTEAFF. CDR3 nucleotide sequence: TGTGCCAGCAGCTCTAACAGGAACACTGAAGCTTTCTTT. The full variable domain, completed using reference TRBV7-6 and TRBJ1-1, is GAGVSQSPRYKVTKRGQDVALRCDPISGHVSLYWYRQALGQGPEFLTYFNYEAQQDKSGLPNDRFSAERPEGSISTLTIQRTEQRDSAMYRCASSSNRNTEAFFGQGTRLTVV.

CDR3 loop: CATGKTGLWEQFF. The CDR3 nucleotides read TGTGCCACGGGAAAGACGGGGCTATGGGAGCAGTTCTTC. V usage is TRBV24-1 and J usage is TRBJ2-1; D possibly uses TRBD1 or TRBD2 (5 bases each). This CDR3 has 13 residues. V shed 10 bases and J shed 10 bases, with 19 bases lying between them. Germline V CDR1 and CDR2: KGHDR, SFDVKD.

The V and J genes are TRBV19 and TRBJ2-1; D possibly corresponds to TRBD1 (6 bases). This CDR3 spans 13 amino acids. Germline loops: CDR1 LNHDA, CDR2 SQIVND (reference sequence). Trimming pared 9 bases from V and 4 bases from J, leaving 13 bases between. The CDR3 region is CASAADRYNEQFF. DNA of the CDR3: TGTGCCAGCGCCGCAGACAGGTACAATGAGCAGTTCTTC.

V usage is TRBV9 and J usage is TRBJ1-1; D is unclear. Germline values: CDR1 SGDLS, CDR2 YYNGEE. The CDR3 extends over 15 amino acids. The ends were cut back, 3 bases at V and 0 bases at J, with 12 bases in the middle. The CDR3 spells CASSATTVMNTEAFF. DNA of the CDR3: TGTGCCAGCAGCGCAACGACGGTTATGAACACTGAAGCTTTCTTT.

The J gene is TRBJ2-1, the V gene TRBV24-1, with 13 bases fitting TRBD2. The CDR3 length is 20 residues. Trimming removed 2 bases from V and 1 base from J; junction bases left unmatched: 10. Per germline, CDR1 KGHDR and CDR2 SFDVKD. The CDR3 spells CATSDSGLAGAQDSYNEQFF. For the CDR3, the DNA is TGTGCCACCAGTGATTCTGGACTAGCGGGGGCCCAAGATTCCTACAATGAGCAGTTCTTC.

The gene calls are TRBV7-6 and TRBJ2-2; D is uncertain. This CDR3 spans 13 amino acids. Germline V CDR1 and CDR2: SGHVS, FNYEAQ. V lost 4 bases and J lost 8, with 11 bases in between. As DNA, the CDR3 is TGTGCCAGCAGCTCCCCCCAGGTAGGGGAGCTGTTTTTT. It specifies CASSSPQVGELFF.

The chain has TRBV18 and TRBJ1-1; possibly TRBD1 for D (6 bases). CDR1 and CDR2 (germline): KGHSH, LQKENI. The ends were cut back, 5 bases at V and 3 bases at J, with 13 bases in the middle. The CDR3 runs to 14 residues. The CDR3 reads CASSLGHGDTEAFF. CDR3 bases: TGTGCCAGCTCATTGGGACATGGGGACACTGAAGCTTTCTTT.

This chain connects TRBV5-4 to TRBJ1-2; 9 positions match TRBD1. The length of the CDR3 is 14 residues. V was pared by 4 bases and J by 8 bases, with 9 bases of the junction left unmatched. Germline values: CDR1 SGHNT, CDR2 YYREEE (reference sequence). The CDR3 sequence: CASSEGQGTVGYTF. The CDR3 DNA is TGTGCCAGCAGCGAGGGACAGGGTACAGTGGGCTACACCTTC.

Comments on this clone: Other DNA sequences in this specimen translate into the identical CDR3. This chain joins TRBV28 and TRBJ2-3; no firm D call. Germline lookup yields CDR1 MDHEN and CDR2 SYDVKM. The CDR3 consists of 15 residues. Trimming shortened V by 2 bases and J by 1 base, and 10 bases separated the two germline ends. As DNA, the CDR3 is TGTGCCAGCAGTTTAGATAGGGTGGGCACAGATACGCAGTATTTT. This codes for CASSLDRVGTDTQYF.

The rearrangement joins TRBV12-1 to TRBJ2-3; TRBD2 reflects the table's D call only, with no check against the DNA. TRBV12-1 is labeled a pseudogene. This CDR3 contains 17 residues. CDR3 residues: CASSLETSGTTTDTQYF. Here the CDR3 DNA reads TGTGCCAGCAGCCTCGAGACTAGCGGGACCACCACAGATACGCAGTATTTT.

The chain employs TRBV28 and TRBJ2-7; TRBD2 matches 11 bases. Germline CDR1 and CDR2: MDHEN and SYDVKM. V lost 5 bases, J lost 2 bases, and 14 bases stayed unmatched. The CDR3 is 18 residues long. CDR3 region: CASSAHKPIAGGTYEQYF. The CDR3 DNA is TGTGCCAGCAGTGCACACAAACCTATAGCGGGAGGGACCTACGAGCAGTACTTC.

V and J are TRBV10-3 and TRBJ2-3, with a tentative D call TRBD1 (5 bases). The length of the CDR3 is 12 residues. In germline, CDR1 is ENHRY, CDR2 SYGVKD. V lost 11 bases, J lost 0 bases, and 9 bases lay in between. The CDR3 sequence is CAGAPSTDTQYF. The CDR3 DNA reads as TGTGCCGGGGCCCCTAGCACAGATACGCAGTATTTT.

The V gene is TRBV5-1, the J gene TRBJ1-2; the D is unclear. V lost 5 bases and J lost 6, with 11 bases in between. The CDR3 sequence is 12 residues long. CDR1 is SGHRS, CDR2 YFSETQ, per germline. The CDR3 spells CASRWDWDGYTF. DNA for the CDR3: TGCGCCAGCAGGTGGGATTGGGATGGCTACACCTTC.

V and J are TRBV3-1 (or the pseudogene TRBV3-2) and TRBJ1-3; TRBD1 matches at 7 bases. V lost 0 bases to trimming and J lost 2 bases; unmatched junction nucleotides: 7. The CDR3 loop spans 17 amino acids. CDR1 is LGHDT and CDR2 is YNNKEL in the germline V gene (reference sequence). CDR3 region: CASSQDLDDRAGNTIYF. The CDR3 coding sequence is TGTGCCAGCAGCCAAGACCTAGACGACAGGGCTGGAAACACCATATATTTT.

This chain connects TRBV28 to TRBJ2-5; weak D call: TRBD1 (6 bases). Germline V gives CDR1 MDHEN, CDR2 SYDVKM. The ends were cut back, 7 bases at V and 4 bases at J, with 16 bases in the middle. This CDR3 is built from 14 residues. CDR3 in DNA: TGTGCCAGCAATTCCTACAGGGTCAGAGAGACCCAGTACTTC. This gives the protein CASNSYRVRETQYF.